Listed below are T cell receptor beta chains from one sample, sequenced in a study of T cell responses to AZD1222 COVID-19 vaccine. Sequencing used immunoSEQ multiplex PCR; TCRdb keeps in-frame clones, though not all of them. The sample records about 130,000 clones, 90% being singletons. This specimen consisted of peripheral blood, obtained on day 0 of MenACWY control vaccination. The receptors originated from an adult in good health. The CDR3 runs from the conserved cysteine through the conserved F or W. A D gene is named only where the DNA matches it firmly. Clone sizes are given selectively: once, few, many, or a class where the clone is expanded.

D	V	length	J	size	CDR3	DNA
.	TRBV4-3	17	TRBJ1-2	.	CASSQDRALESNYGYTF	TGCGCCAGCAGCCAAGACAGGGCACTCGAATCTAACTATGGCTACACCTTC
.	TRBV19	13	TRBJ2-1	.	CASSKQAYNEQFF	TGTGCCAGTAGTAAACAGGCCTACAATGAGCAGTTCTTC
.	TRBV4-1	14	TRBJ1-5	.	CASSQVGYNQPQHF	TGCGCCAGCAGCCAAGTCGGCTATAATCAGCCCCAGCATTTT
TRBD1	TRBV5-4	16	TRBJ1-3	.	CASSLRGPRSGNTIYF	TGTGCCAGCAGCTTGAGGGGGCCAAGGTCTGGAAACACCATATATTTT
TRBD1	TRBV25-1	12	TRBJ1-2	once	CASSPGQGGYTF	TGTGCCAGCAGCCCCGGACAGGGGGGCTACACCTTC
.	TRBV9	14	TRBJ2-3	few	CASSPGLSTDTQYF	TGTGCCAGCAGCCCGGGCCTCAGCACAGATACGCAGTATTTT
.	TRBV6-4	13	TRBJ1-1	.	CASRLTLNTEAFF	TGTGCCAGCAGATTGACACTAAACACTGAAGCTTTCTTT
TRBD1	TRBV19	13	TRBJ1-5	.	CASTNRGLEPQHF	TGTGCCAGTACGAACAGGGGATTGGAGCCCCAGCATTTT
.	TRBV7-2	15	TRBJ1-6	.	CASSLQGVYNSPLHF	TGTGCCAGCAGCTTGCAGGGCGTTTATAATTCACCCCTCCACTTT
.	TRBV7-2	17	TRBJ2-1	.	CASSLVFDQTPGNEQFF	TGTGCCAGCAGCTTAGTTTTTGATCAGACCCCTGGCAATGAGCAGTTCTTC
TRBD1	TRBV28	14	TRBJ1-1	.	CASSSTPGQGGAFF	TGTGCCAGCAGTTCCACGCCGGGACAGGGGGGCGCTTTCTTT
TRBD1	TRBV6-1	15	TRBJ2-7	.	CASSEVGQGSYEQYF	TGTGCCAGCAGTGAAGTGGGACAGGGTAGCTACGAGCAGTACTTC
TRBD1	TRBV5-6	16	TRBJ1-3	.	CASRNFQGAAGNTIYF	TGTGCCAGCAGGAATTTCCAGGGGGCAGCTGGAAACACCATATATTTT
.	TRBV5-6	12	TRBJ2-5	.	CASSLNQETQYF	TGTGCCAGCAGCTTGAATCAAGAGACCCAGTACTTC
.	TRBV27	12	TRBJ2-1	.	CATGTGYNEQFF	TGTGCCACCGGGACGGGGTACAATGAGCAGTTCTTC
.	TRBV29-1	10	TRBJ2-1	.	CSVQHSEQFF	TGCAGCGTCCAGCATAGCGAGCAGTTCTTC
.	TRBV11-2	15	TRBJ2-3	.	CASSFGAGTLDTQYF	TGTGCCAGCAGCTTTGGGGCAGGGACCTTGGATACGCAGTATTTT
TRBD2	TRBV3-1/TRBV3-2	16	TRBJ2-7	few	CASSQEGLAFSYEQYF	TGTGCCAGCAGCCAAGAGGGACTAGCGTTCTCCTACGAGCAGTACTTC
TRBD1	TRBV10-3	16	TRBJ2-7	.	CAIRSTQGTSSYEQYF	TGTGCCATCAGATCGACACAGGGGACAAGCTCCTACGAGCAGTACTTC
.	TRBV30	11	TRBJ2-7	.	CAWSAHHEQYF	TGTGCCTGGAGTGCCCATCACGAGCAGTACTTC
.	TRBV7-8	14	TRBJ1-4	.	CASSLAGKGEKLFF	TGTGCCAGCAGCTTAGCGGGGAAGGGTGAAAAACTGTTTTTT
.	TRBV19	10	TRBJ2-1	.	CASSEGEQFF	TGTGCCAGTAGTGAAGGGGAGCAGTTCTTC
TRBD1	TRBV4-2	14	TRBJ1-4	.	CASSQDRGQEKLFF	TGTGCCAGCAGCCAAGACAGGGGGCAGGAAAAACTGTTTTTT
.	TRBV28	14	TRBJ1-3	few	CASSLAGTGNTIYF	TGTGCCAGCAGTTTGGCCGGGACTGGAAACACCATATATTTT
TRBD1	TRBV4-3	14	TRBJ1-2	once	CASSQRTGLEGYTF	TGCGCCAGCAGCCAAAGGACAGGGTTGGAGGGCTACACCTTC
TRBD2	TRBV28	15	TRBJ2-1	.	CASSWRGSSYNEQFF	TGTGCCAGCAGTTGGCGGGGGAGCTCCTACAATGAGCAGTTCTTC
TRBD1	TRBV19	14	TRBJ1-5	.	CASQEGAPSQPQHF	TGTGCCAGTCAAGAGGGGGCCCCTTCCCAGCCCCAGCATTTT
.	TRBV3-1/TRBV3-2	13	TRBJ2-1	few	CASSLLANNEQFF	TGTGCCAGCAGCCTTCTAGCTAACAATGAGCAGTTCTTC
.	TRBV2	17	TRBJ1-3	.	CASSGSWGKYSGNTIYF	TGTGCCAGCAGTGGATCCTGGGGCAAATACTCTGGAAACACCATATATTTT